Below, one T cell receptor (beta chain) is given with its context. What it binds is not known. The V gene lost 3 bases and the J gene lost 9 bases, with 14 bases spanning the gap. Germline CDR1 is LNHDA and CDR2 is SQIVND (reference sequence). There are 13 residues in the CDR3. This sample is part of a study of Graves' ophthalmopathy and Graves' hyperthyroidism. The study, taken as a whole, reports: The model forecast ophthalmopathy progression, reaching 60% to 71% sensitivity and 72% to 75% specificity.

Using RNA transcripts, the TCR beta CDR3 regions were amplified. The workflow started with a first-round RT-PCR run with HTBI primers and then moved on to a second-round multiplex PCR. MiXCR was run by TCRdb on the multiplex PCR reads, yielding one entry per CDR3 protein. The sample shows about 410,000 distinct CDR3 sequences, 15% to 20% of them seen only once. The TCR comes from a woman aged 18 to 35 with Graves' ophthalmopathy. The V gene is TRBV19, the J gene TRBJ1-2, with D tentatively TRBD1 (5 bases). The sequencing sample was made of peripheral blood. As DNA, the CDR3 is TGTGCCAGTAGTATGAGAGGGGTGAAGAGCTACACCTTC. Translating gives CASSMRGVKSYTF.